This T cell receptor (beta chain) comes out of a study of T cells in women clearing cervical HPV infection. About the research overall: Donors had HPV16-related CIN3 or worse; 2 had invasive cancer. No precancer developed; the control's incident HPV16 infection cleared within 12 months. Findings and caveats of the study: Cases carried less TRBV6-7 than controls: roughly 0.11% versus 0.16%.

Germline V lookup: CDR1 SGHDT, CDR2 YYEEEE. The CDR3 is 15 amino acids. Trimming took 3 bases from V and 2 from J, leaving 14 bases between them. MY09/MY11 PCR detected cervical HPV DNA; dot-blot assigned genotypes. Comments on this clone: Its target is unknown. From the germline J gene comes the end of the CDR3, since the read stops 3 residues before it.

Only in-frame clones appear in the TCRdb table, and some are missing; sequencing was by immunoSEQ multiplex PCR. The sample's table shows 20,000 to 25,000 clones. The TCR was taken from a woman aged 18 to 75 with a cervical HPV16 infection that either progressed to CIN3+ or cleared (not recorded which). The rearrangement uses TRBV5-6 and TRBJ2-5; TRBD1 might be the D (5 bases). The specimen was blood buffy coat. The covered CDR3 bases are TGTGCCAGCAGCTCAAAACAGGAGATTCAAGAGACC. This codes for CASSSKQEIQET. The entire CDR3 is CASSSKQEIQETQYF. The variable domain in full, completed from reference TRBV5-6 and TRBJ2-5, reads DAGVTQSPTHLIKTRGQQVTLRCSPKSGHDTVSWYQQALGQGPQFIFQYYEEEERQRGNFPDRFSGHQFPNYSSELNVNALLLGDSALYLCASSSKQEIQETQYFGPGTRLLVL.